This T cell receptor beta chain was sequenced for a study of shared clonotypes between healthy human individuals. There are 17 residues in the CDR3. Germline V gene data show CDR1 as SGHNT and CDR2 as YYREEE (reference sequence). Trimming took 7 bases from V and 5 from J, leaving 24 bases between them. Profiling relied on immunoSEQ multiplex PCR, and the TCRdb table lists in-frame clones only, not all of them. The sample consists of roughly 1,100,000 clones, approximately 68% of them appearing once. Sequenced sample: memory CD4+ T cells sorted from blood. Subset denoted: CD45RA-negative fraction. J is TRBJ2-2 and V is TRBV5-4; a possible D gene is TRBD1 (5 bases). The sequence derives from a man between 18 and 29 years old in good health. The CDR3 region has the DNA TGTGCCAGCTCAAAAGGTGGCCTAGGGGCAGGTACCGGGGAGCTGTTTTTT. Protein product: CASSKGGLGAGTGELFF. The full variable domain, rest sourced from reference TRBV5-4 and TRBJ2-2, is ETGVTQSPTHLIKTRGQQVTLRCSSQSGHNTVSWYQQALGQGPQFIFQYYREEENGRGNFPPRFSGLQFPNYSSELNVNALELDDSALYLCASSKGGLGAGTGELFFGEGSRLTVL.